Listed below are T cell receptor beta chains from one sample, sequenced in a study of blood T cell repertoires in COVID-19. Generated by immunoSEQ multiplex PCR, the TCRdb table keeps only in-frame clones and is missing some. The table lists about 200,000 clones, roughly 81% of them singletons, with 4% to 5% in the top ten. Input material: peripheral blood. These receptors originate from a woman over 75 with acute or convalescent COVID-19. Each CDR3 is given with its conserved first and last residue. The D gene is left open where the match is weak. Only part of the rows carry a size: once, few, many, or a class if the clone is expanded.

D,J,size,V,length,CDR3,DNA
TRBD2,TRBJ2-7,.,TRBV6-2/TRBV6-3,17,CASSKSTPGLAAYEQYF,TGTGCCAGCAGTAAATCAACGCCGGGACTAGCGGCTTACGAGCAGTACTTC
.,TRBJ2-2,.,TRBV7-2,16,CASSLFRARGTGELFF,TGTGCCAGCAGCTTATTTAGGGCTAGGGGGACCGGGGAGCTGTTTTTT
TRBD2,TRBJ2-3,once,TRBV30,13,CAWSSGLTDTQYF,TGTGCCTGGTCTAGCGGACTCACAGATACGCAGTATTTT
.,TRBJ2-2,.,TRBV28,15,CASSLLRVSAGELFF,TGTGCCAGCAGTTTATTGCGGGTGTCTGCCGGGGAGCTGTTTTTT
.,TRBJ1-6,.,TRBV11-2,14,CVSSLEYSGSPLHF,TGTGTCAGCAGCTTAGAGTACAGCGGCTCACCCCTCCACTTT
TRBD1,TRBJ2-2,few,TRBV28,15,CAALAGGANTGELFF,TGTGCCGCACTTGCAGGGGGCGCGAACACCGGGGAGCTGTTTTTT
.,TRBJ2-7,.,TRBV15,13,CATSRDRGYEQYF,TGTGCCACCAGCAGAGACAGGGGCTACGAGCAGTACTTC
TRBD1,TRBJ1-3,.,TRBV7-2,14,CASSLGTARNTIYF,TGTGCCAGCAGCCTAGGGACAGCTAGAAACACCATATATTTT
TRBD2,TRBJ2-5,.,TRBV5-1,17,CASSLISGRAWEETQYF,TGCGCCAGCAGCTTGATTAGCGGGAGGGCCTGGGAAGAGACCCAGTACTTC
TRBD1,TRBJ2-7,.,TRBV18,12,CASSPDRVEQYF,TGTGCCAGCTCACCTGACAGGGTCGAGCAGTACTTC
TRBD1,TRBJ1-2,few,TRBV6-5,12,CASNNRGGGYTF,TGTGCCAGCAATAACAGGGGTGGTGGCTACACCTTC
TRBD2,TRBJ2-5,.,TRBV5-1,16,CASSLAGTSGQETQYF,TGCGCCAGCAGCTTGGCCGGGACTAGCGGCCAAGAGACCCAGTACTTC
TRBD2,TRBJ2-7,once,TRBV6-5,15,CASSLSGLVRHEQYF,TGTGCCAGCAGTCTGTCCGGACTAGTGAGACACGAGCAGTACTTC
.,TRBJ1-3,.,TRBV5-6,17,CASSFRALRSSGNTIYF,TGTGCCAGCAGCTTCCGTGCGCTCCGGAGCTCTGGAAACACCATATATTTT
TRBD1,TRBJ2-7,.,TRBV6-5,14,CASSRDRAIYEQYF,TGTGCCAGCAGTCGGGACAGGGCGATCTACGAGCAGTACTTC
TRBD2,TRBJ2-1,.,TRBV27,16,CASSLLASGRVNEQFF,TGTGCCAGCAGTTTATTGGCTAGCGGGAGAGTCAATGAGCAGTTCTTC
.,TRBJ1-3,.,TRBV6-5,16,CASSYAFAGTGNTIYF,TGTGCCAGCAGTTACGCATTTGCGGGGACTGGAAACACCATATATTTT
.,TRBJ1-2,.,TRBV5-1,14,CASSLVPGNYGYTF,TGCGCCAGCAGCTTGGTTCCGGGGAACTATGGCTACACCTTC
.,TRBJ1-6,.,TRBV5-1,15,CASSLDRSPNSPLHF,TGCGCCAGCAGCTTGGACAGGAGTCCTAATTCACCCCTCCACTTT
.,TRBJ1-1,.,TRBV6-1,11,CASSEGAEAFF,TGTGCCAGCAGTGAGGGGGCTGAGGCTTTCTTT
.,TRBJ1-1,.,TRBV7-9,14,CASSYRGANTEAFF,TGTGCCAGCAGCTACCGCGGGGCGAACACTGAAGCTTTCTTT
TRBD1,TRBJ2-5,.,TRBV5-5,16,CASSFPPTGEAETQYF,TGTGCCAGCAGCTTCCCCCCGACAGGGGAGGCAGAGACCCAGTACTTC
.,TRBJ2-3,.,TRBV27,11,CASREGDTQYF,TGTGCCAGCAGGGAGGGAGATACGCAGTATTTT
TRBD2,TRBJ2-5,once,TRBV2,16,CASSGGLAGSQETQYF,TGTGCCAGCAGTGGCGGTCTAGCGGGATCCCAAGAGACCCAGTACTTC
.,TRBJ2-1,.,TRBV9,16,CASSVGAGQGMDEQFF,TGTGCCAGCAGTGTCGGGGCGGGGCAAGGCATGGATGAGCAGTTCTTC
.,TRBJ1-4,.,TRBV7-2,16,CASSLDLGRGNEKLFF,TGTGCCAGCAGCTTAGATCTGGGGCGAGGTAATGAAAAACTGTTTTTT
TRBD2,TRBJ2-3,.,TRBV7-9,16,CASSLRTSGSADTQYF,TGTGCCAGCAGCTTAAGGACTAGCGGGAGTGCAGATACGCAGTATTTT
.,TRBJ2-7,.,TRBV28,14,CASSLGTHTYEQYF,TGTGCCAGCAGTTTGGGGACTCATACCTACGAGCAGTACTTC
.,TRBJ2-1,.,TRBV6-5,15,CASSPPGALHNEQFF,TGTGCCAGCAGTCCTCCGGGAGCACTTCACAATGAGCAGTTCTTC
.,TRBJ2-1,.,TRBV7-8,14,CASLFADSYNEQFF,TGTGCCAGCCTATTCGCGGACTCCTACAATGAGCAGTTCTTC
.,TRBJ1-3,.,TRBV19,14,CATGGLRSGNTIYF,TGTGCCACCGGCGGCTTACGCTCTGGAAACACCATATATTTT
.,TRBJ2-1,once,TRBV5-5,12,CASSTPSNEQFF,TGTGCCAGCAGCACTCCCTCAAATGAGCAGTTCTTC
TRBD1,TRBJ1-1,.,TRBV7-2,15,CASSYRGGSGTEAFF,TGTGCCAGCAGCTATAGAGGGGGCTCTGGCACTGAAGCTTTCTTT
TRBD1,TRBJ1-3,few,TRBV10-3,19,CAISQGGAVIRGSGNTIYF,TGTGCCATCAGCCAAGGGGGCGCGGTTATACGAGGCTCTGGAAACACCATATATTTT
.,TRBJ2-1,.,TRBV9,15,CASSAAGSSYNEQFF,TGTGCCAGCAGCGCGGCGGGATCTTCCTACAATGAGCAGTTCTTC
.,TRBJ1-4,few,TRBV27,15,CASSIGWGANEKLFF,TGTGCCAGCAGTATCGGGTGGGGGGCTAATGAAAAACTGTTTTTT
TRBD2,TRBJ2-2,.,TRBV4-3,17,CASSPREASFGTGELFF,TGCGCCAGCAGCCCCCGGGAGGCTAGCTTTGGCACCGGGGAGCTGTTTTTT
.,TRBJ1-3,.,TRBV7-2,14,CASRPVVSGNTIYF,TGTGCCAGCAGACCGGTAGTTTCCGGAAACACCATATATTTT
TRBD2,TRBJ2-3,.,TRBV6-2/TRBV6-3,16,CASSYLGSGVTDTQYF,TGTGCCAGCAGTTACCTCGGTAGCGGGGTAACAGATACGCAGTATTTT
TRBD2,TRBJ2-4,.,TRBV11-1,14,CASSTREEGDIQYF,TGTGCCAGCAGCACTCGGGAGGAGGGAGACATTCAGTACTTC
TRBD2,TRBJ2-1,.,TRBV7-2,16,CASSLGLAGGVHEQFF,TGTGCCAGCAGCTTAGGTCTAGCGGGAGGAGTCCATGAGCAGTTCTTC
TRBD2,TRBJ2-1,once,TRBV27,12,CASSVTSGYQFF,TGTGCCAGCAGTGTAACTAGCGGGTATCAGTTCTTC
TRBD1,TRBJ2-1,.,TRBV18,15,CASSQTGGQDNEQFF,TGTGCCAGCTCACAAACAGGGGGCCAAGACAATGAGCAGTTCTTC
.,TRBJ1-2,.,TRBV25-1,12,CASSAQGYGYTF,TGTGCCAGCAGTGCCCAGGGGTACGGCTACACCTTC
TRBD1,TRBJ2-7,.,TRBV7-9,12,CASSPTGTAQYF,TGTGCCAGCAGCCCGACAGGGACGGCGCAGTACTTC
TRBD2,TRBJ2-1,.,TRBV5-1,19,CASSLDRAGGTSSYNEQFF,TGCGCCAGCAGCTTGGACCGAGCGGGAGGAACCAGCTCCTACAATGAGCAGTTCTTC
.,TRBJ2-5,.,TRBV5-6,11,CASSSRETQYF,TGTGCCAGCAGCTCCAGGGAGACCCAGTACTTC
TRBD2,TRBJ2-5,.,TRBV7-2,14,CATSTGREVETQYF,TGTGCCACCTCCACAGGGCGGGAGGTGGAGACCCAGTACTTC
.,TRBJ2-1,.,TRBV10-1,13,CASSDWRNNEQFF,TGCGCCAGCAGTGATTGGCGGAACAATGAGCAGTTCTTC
.,TRBJ2-5,.,TRBV18,13,CASSPGTQETQYF,TGTGCCAGCTCACCAGGGACACAAGAGACCCAGTACTTC
.,TRBJ1-1,.,TRBV24-1,15,CATSAAWEVPLEAFF,TGTGCCACCAGTGCGGCCTGGGAGGTCCCCCTTGAAGCTTTCTTT